This T cell receptor (beta chain) was captured in a study of T cell responses to AZD1222 COVID-19 vaccine. Findings and limits, study-wide: Two doses of AZD1222 preceded a rise in Spike-specific TCR breadth and depth. Of spike-specific TCRs, nearly half reportedly target regions left unmutated in variants. Clonal diversity was possibly underestimated; the donors were predominantly white British and more often female.

The count of this clone is one. Its target is not known. The junction shows a germline mismatch at one end, possibly a read error. Germline CDR1 reads SGHRS; CDR2 reads YFSETQ. CDR3 length: 15 amino acids. The data were produced by immunoSEQ multiplex PCR, yet TCRdb's version contains in-frame clones alone and is incomplete. The sample lists tens of thousands of clones, about 88% occurring once. V and J are TRBV5-1 and TRBJ1-4, with D perhaps TRBD1 (5 bases). The receptor was derived from an adult in good health. The material sequenced was peripheral blood, taken on day 0 of AZD1222 vaccination. CDR3 amino acids: CASSLVGRSNEKLFF. The CDR3 DNA reads TGCGCCAGCAGTTTGGTGGGGCGGTCTAATGAAAAACTGTTTTTT.